This entry lists 10 T cell receptor beta chains sequenced from one sample in a study of response to subunit inactivated influenza vaccine. TCRdb independently ran MiXCR on the RT-PCR reads; one entry per CDR3 protein. The sample has 650,000 to 850,000 distinct CDR3 sequences, roughly 13% seen once. Sequences were derived from PBMCs from blood, sampled less than 15 days before vaccination. The source of these receptors is a man between 50 and 59 years old who received an inactivated influenza vaccine.

This clonotype was observed a few times. This chain links TRBV7-2 with TRBJ2-2; D unclear. Germline CDR1 SGHTA, CDR2 FQGNSA. V lost 2 bases and J 0 bases, leaving 10 bases between the germline ends. The CDR3 covers 16 residues. The CDR3 DNA is TGTGCCAGCAGCTTATCTGGGGTGACGAACACCGGGGAGCTGTTTTTT. Translating gives CASSLSGVTNTGELFF.

There are a few counts of this clonotype. The V and J genes are TRBV7-2 and TRBJ2-5; tentatively, D is TRBD2 (6 bases). This CDR3 has 14 residues. V was cut by 5 bases and J by 7 bases, with 17 bases left in between. Per germline, CDR1 SGHTA and CDR2 FQGNSA. The CDR3 region has the DNA TGTGCCAGCAGCCTGGACTATAGCCAGAGGACCCAGTACTTC. This sequence encodes CASSLDYSQRTQYF. The complete variable domain, with remaining parts taken from reference TRBV7-2 and TRBJ2-5, reads GAGVSQSPSNKVTEKGKDVELRCDPISGHTALYWYRQSLGQGLEFLIYFQGNSAPDKSGLPSDRFSAERTGGSVSTLTIQRTQQEDSAVYLCASSLDYSQRTQYFGPGTRLLVL.

This chain connects TRBV20-1 to TRBJ1-5; perhaps TRBD1 as D (6 bases). The CDR3 is made up of 15 amino acids. Trimming removed 1 base from V and 3 bases from J, with 13 bases in between. Germline V gene data show CDR1 as DFQATT and CDR2 as SNEGSKA (reference sequence). CDR3 coding DNA: TGCAGTGCTAGAGGGACAGTTCGTTACAATCAGCCCCAGCATTTT. Protein product: CSARGTVRYNQPQHF.

This clonotype has just a few counts. J is TRBJ2-3 and V is TRBV20-1, with 7 bases lining up with TRBD2. The CDR3 totals 14 residues. V dropped 3 bases and J dropped 7; count of bases not matched to a gene: 10. CDR1 DFQATT and CDR2 SNEGSKA come from the germline V gene (reference sequence). CDR3 sequence reads: CSASGRTFGNTQYF. Here the CDR3 DNA reads TGCAGTGCTAGCGGGAGGACTTTCGGGAATACGCAGTATTTT.

This clonotype was observed at least ten times. V usage is TRBV29-1 and J usage is TRBJ1-2; D is possibly TRBD1 (5 bases). The CDR3 length is 13 residues. V lost 4 bases and J lost 2, with 11 bases in between. Germline CDR1 reads SQVTM; CDR2 reads ANQGSEA. CDR3 sequence reads: CSVVGRQNYGYTF. Written as DNA, the CDR3 is TGCAGCGTTGTGGGGCGGCAAAACTATGGCTACACCTTC.

This clonotype was found a few times. The genes are TRBV4-1 and TRBJ1-5, with D perhaps matching TRBD1 (6 bases). Germline-derived CDR1 and CDR2 are MGHRA and YSYEKL. Trimming shortened V by 4 bases and J by 6 bases, and 13 bases separated the two germline ends. The CDR3 covers 14 residues. DNA for the CDR3: TGCGCCAGCAGCCGACAGGTTACAAGTCAGCCCCAGCATTTT. It yields the protein CASSRQVTSQPQHF.

This clonotype has only a few counts. CDR3 region: CAWSVRTDTEAFF. The CDR3 nucleotides are TGTGCCTGGAGTGTACGGACAGACACTGAAGCTTTCTTT. This chain uses TRBV30 with TRBJ1-1; tentatively, D is TRBD1 (6 bases). From germline, CDR1 is GTSNPN and CDR2 SVGIG (reference sequence). V was cut by 0 bases and J by 3 bases, with 8 bases left in between. CDR3 length: 13 residues.

The chain employs TRBV27 and TRBJ2-7; D not certain. V was cut by 8 bases and J by 0 bases, with 11 bases left in between. CDR1 is MNHEY, CDR2 SMNVEV, per germline (reference sequence). This CDR3 is built from 13 residues. The CDR3 sequence is CASARASSYEQYF. The CDR3 nucleotides are TGTGCCAGCGCCCGAGCGAGCTCCTACGAGCAGTACTTC.

This clonotype was recorded at least ten times. The genes are TRBV10-3 and TRBJ2-7, with a possible D match to TRBD2 (6 bases). This CDR3 is 12 amino acids long. Looked up from germline, CDR1 is ENHRY and CDR2 is SYGVKD. With 6 bases removed from V and 5 bases from J, the gap between germline ends came to 11 bases. The CDR3 reads CAIREGNHEQYF. In DNA form, the CDR3 reads TGTGCCATCAGGGAGGGTAACCACGAGCAGTACTTC.

This clonotype was detected only a few times. The rearrangement joins TRBV7-8 to TRBJ1-3; D is unclear. The CDR3 is 14 residues long. Germline V gives CDR1 SGHVS, CDR2 FQNEAQ. The V end was cut by 4 bases, the J end by 3 bases, with 10 bases between. CDR3 sequence: CASSSGADGNTIYF. The CDR3 DNA follows: TGTGCCAGCAGCTCAGGAGCGGATGGAAACACCATATATTTT.